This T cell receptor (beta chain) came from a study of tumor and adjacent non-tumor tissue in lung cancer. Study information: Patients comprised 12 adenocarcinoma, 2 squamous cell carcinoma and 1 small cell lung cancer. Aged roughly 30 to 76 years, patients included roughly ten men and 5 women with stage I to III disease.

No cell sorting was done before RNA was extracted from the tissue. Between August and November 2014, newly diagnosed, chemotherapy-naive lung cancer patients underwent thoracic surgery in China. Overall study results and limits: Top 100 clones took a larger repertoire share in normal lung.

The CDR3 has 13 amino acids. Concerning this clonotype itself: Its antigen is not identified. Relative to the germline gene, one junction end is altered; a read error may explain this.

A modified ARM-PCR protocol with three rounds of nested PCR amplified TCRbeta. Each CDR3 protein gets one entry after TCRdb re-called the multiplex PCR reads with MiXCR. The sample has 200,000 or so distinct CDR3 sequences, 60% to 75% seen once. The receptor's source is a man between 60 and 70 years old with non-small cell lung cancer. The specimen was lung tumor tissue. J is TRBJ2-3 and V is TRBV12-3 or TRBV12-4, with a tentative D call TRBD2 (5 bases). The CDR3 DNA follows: TGTGCCAGCAGTTTAGCAAAGGGAGATATGCAGTATTTT. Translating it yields CASSLAKGDMQYF.